This is a list of T cell receptor beta chains from one sample in a study of blood T cell repertoires in COVID-19. The repertoire was sequenced with immunoSEQ multiplex PCR; TCRdb's copy has only in-frame clones and lacks some. The table shows about 150,000 clones, with 80% to 90% occurring only once. Material: peripheral blood. The receptors were sampled from a woman between 40 and 55 years old with acute or convalescent COVID-19. The CDR3 runs from the conserved cysteine through the conserved F or W. D genes are given only for firm matches. Size is omitted from some rows. Given values are once, few, many or a class for expanded clones.

clone_size: once; d_call: TRBD1; v_call: TRBV5-1; j_call: TRBJ2-7; cdr3_nt: TGCGCCAGCAGCTCGGGGGACAGGGATGTATACGAGCAGTACTTC; cdr3_aa: CASSSGDRDVYEQYF
clone_size: .; d_call: .; v_call: TRBV5-6; j_call: TRBJ2-7; cdr3_nt: TGTGCCAGCAGCTTGGAGGCCCCCGGACTCCCGGGGGACTACGAGCAGTACTTC; cdr3_aa: CASSLEAPGLPGDYEQYF
clone_size: .; d_call: TRBD1; v_call: TRBV2; j_call: TRBJ2-2; cdr3_nt: TGTGCCAGCAGGCAGGGACAGGGCATAACCGGGGAGCTGTTTTTT; cdr3_aa: CASRQGQGITGELFF
clone_size: .; d_call: .; v_call: TRBV12-3/TRBV12-4; j_call: TRBJ2-6; cdr3_nt: TGTGCCAGCAGTTTGTCAGGGGCCAACGTCCTGACTTTC; cdr3_aa: CASSLSGANVLTF
clone_size: .; d_call: TRBD1; v_call: TRBV7-9; j_call: TRBJ2-3; cdr3_nt: TGTGCCAGCAGCCTTGCCGGGACAGGGGTGGATACGCAGTATTTT; cdr3_aa: CASSLAGTGVDTQYF
clone_size: .; d_call: .; v_call: TRBV24-1; j_call: TRBJ2-7; cdr3_nt: TGTGCCACCAGTGATTCCAGGGTCCCCCACGAGCAGTACTTC; cdr3_aa: CATSDSRVPHEQYF
clone_size: .; d_call: .; v_call: TRBV28; j_call: TRBJ1-3; cdr3_nt: TGTGCCAGCAGTCCAGGACAGCTGTACTCTGGAAACACCATATATTTT; cdr3_aa: CASSPGQLYSGNTIYF
clone_size: .; d_call: TRBD1; v_call: TRBV6-1; j_call: TRBJ1-6; cdr3_nt: TGTGCCAGCAGTGACCACAGGGGTCCCTATAATTCACCCCTCCACTTT; cdr3_aa: CASSDHRGPYNSPLHF
clone_size: .; d_call: TRBD2; v_call: TRBV24-1; j_call: TRBJ2-1; cdr3_nt: TGTGCCACCGCGGGAGGGGCCTACAATGAGCAGTTCTTC; cdr3_aa: CATAGGAYNEQFF
clone_size: .; d_call: .; v_call: TRBV18; j_call: TRBJ1-2; cdr3_nt: TGTGCCAGCTCACCACCCTTGTTCGAGGGAGAGGGCTATGGCTACACCTTC; cdr3_aa: CASSPPLFEGEGYGYTF
clone_size: .; d_call: TRBD2; v_call: TRBV7-6; j_call: TRBJ2-1; cdr3_nt: TGTGCCAGCAGCTCGACTAGCGGAGTTTACAATGAGCAGTTCTTC; cdr3_aa: CASSSTSGVYNEQFF
clone_size: .; d_call: .; v_call: TRBV3-1/TRBV3-2; j_call: TRBJ1-3; cdr3_nt: TGTGCCAGCAGCCAGGACAGTTCCTCTGGAAACACCATATATTTT; cdr3_aa: CASSQDSSSGNTIYF
clone_size: .; d_call: .; v_call: TRBV6-5; j_call: TRBJ2-1; cdr3_nt: TGTGCCAGCAGTTACGCATCGGGGGAGGTCAACAATGAGCAGTTCTTC; cdr3_aa: CASSYASGEVNNEQFF
clone_size: .; d_call: TRBD2; v_call: TRBV29-1; j_call: TRBJ2-7; cdr3_nt: TGCAGCGTTTCCTCTAGCGGGACGGACGAGCAGTACTTC; cdr3_aa: CSVSSSGTDEQYF
clone_size: .; d_call: .; v_call: TRBV5-1; j_call: TRBJ2-1; cdr3_nt: TGCGCCAGCAGTGAGGACAGCTCCTACAATGAGCAGTTCTTC; cdr3_aa: CASSEDSSYNEQFF
clone_size: .; d_call: .; v_call: TRBV5-8; j_call: TRBJ2-1; cdr3_nt: TGTGCCAGCAGCTTGGGGGGGAGGCACAATGAGCAGTTCTTC; cdr3_aa: CASSLGGRHNEQFF
clone_size: .; d_call: TRBD2; v_call: TRBV7-2; j_call: TRBJ2-2; cdr3_nt: TGTGCCAGCAGACTAGCGAGCGGCACCGGGGAGCTGTTTTTT; cdr3_aa: CASRLASGTGELFF
clone_size: .; d_call: .; v_call: TRBV27; j_call: TRBJ1-3; cdr3_nt: TGTGCCAGCACCTCAGTCCCCGGAAACACCATATATTTT; cdr3_aa: CASTSVPGNTIYF
clone_size: .; d_call: TRBD2; v_call: TRBV3-1/TRBV3-2; j_call: TRBJ2-5; cdr3_nt: TGTGCCAGCAGCCAAGAGACTAGCGGGGGGGCATGGGAGACCCAGTACTTC; cdr3_aa: CASSQETSGGAWETQYF
clone_size: .; d_call: TRBD2; v_call: TRBV5-1; j_call: TRBJ2-2; cdr3_nt: TGCGCCAGCAGGCGGGGGGACACCGGGGAGCTGTTTTTT; cdr3_aa: CASRRGDTGELFF